What follows is one TCR beta chain and its context. What this receptor recognizes is not known. Base qualities are missing; no much larger clone stands one base away. The germline V gene encodes CDR1 KGHSH and CDR2 LQKENI. The CDR3 starts with the cysteine, ends with the phenylalanine, and has 14 residues. Only the CDR3 DNA stays, 42 bases, in frame from base 1. Trimming accounts for 3 bases at V and 5 bases at J, while the number of junction bases matched to no gene is 4. Each donor gave one peripheral blood draw, approximately 0.11 L on average, collected into heparinised tubes. Naive, central memory, regulatory and stem cell-like memory CD4+ T cells were sorted on a BD FACSAria II using a panel including CD45RO, CCR7, CD25, CD127, CD95 and CD27. Every sorted population had a purity above 95%. Right away, PBMCs were isolated by Lymphoprep density gradient centrifugation and were stained directly, with no culture step. Samples were stained and sorted in pairs, with one healthy donor and one patient per experiment, so that batch effects were minimized.

The entire isolated RNA was reverse transcribed using the High Capacity cDNA Reverse Transcription Kit, and thus expressed TCRB transcripts were sequenced. Deep immunoSEQ sequencing was performed on naive, central memory and regulatory T cell samples, with an average of around 3.4 million total reads per sample. After sorted cells were lysed in RLT buffer, RNA was extracted with DNase-treated RNeasy Micro or Mini kits, with the choice depending on cell number. To prevent cross-contamination, every cell subset was processed on its own, while patient and healthy donor samples were processed together. The immunoSEQ multiplex PCR was used to amplify TCRB sequences from cDNA, generating 87-bp fragments that spanned the CDR3 region. Amplicons were sequenced on the Illumina HiSeq platform. The original methods were these. PCR bias was computationally corrected using synthetic template baselines, reads within Hamming distance 2 were collapsed, and singletons that could not be merged were discarded. Reads were aligned to IMGT to assign V, D and J genes, CDR3 length, and insertions or deletions at six rearrangement sites. Within each subset, clonotype counts were normalized to the number of sorted cells before true diversity and Gini coefficients were calculated with the tcR R package. The overlap coefficient, calculated on TCRB nucleotide sequences, was used to quantify repertoire sharing. Sourced from immuneACCESS, this table was stored by TCRdb with only in-frame sequences that have V and J called. A share of the clones is absent; for the studies checked, an unresolved V gene accounts for under half, and the remainder has no known explanation. V, J and clone size are those of that table, while D and trimming were read from the DNA. This sample is represented by roughly 180,000 clones; approximately 7.8% of them were singletons. The top ten clones comprise approximately 0.87% of the sample.

This sample was included in a study of beta chain features in type 1 diabetes (dated by TCRdb to 2016 to 2019). General notes on the study: Mean age, gender distribution, total cell number and subset yield were not different between patients and healthy donors. A total of around 100 million sorted cells were examined across all samples, and RNA yield correlated strongly with the number of cells per subset. In the study, recently diagnosed type 1 diabetes patients and matched healthy donors were compared on the TCRB repertoires of their sorted circulating CD4+ T cell subsets. Regulatory and stem cell-like memory subsets were obtained from only 8 patients and about eight healthy donors, while naive and central memory subsets were obtained from all 30 or so donors.

Paper-wide results and their limitations: Type 1 diabetes patients showed a moderate but significant shortening of TCRB CDR3 length in all four CD4+ subsets. Because the HLA sub-analyses included only small numbers of individuals, any influence of HLA type on TCRB rearrangement was left unresolved. Naive, central memory and regulatory TCRB repertoires appeared to be more similar among patients than among healthy donors. Because cDNA rather than genomic DNA was sequenced, highly expressing activated cells could have been over-represented, although no difference in activation and CD3 levels was found between groups. PCR might favor shorter templates, but patient and control samples were amplified and corrected together, so any skew would affect both groups equally. Patients with type 1 diabetes made fewer insertions and deleted more nucleotides at VDJ recombination sites, implying thymic rearrangement abnormalities.

The rearrangement combines TRBV18 with TRBJ2-5; 9 nucleotides in the junction match TRBD2. The receptor's source is a woman in her thirties or forties with type 1 diabetes. Sequencing was carried out using central memory CD4+ T cells from blood. The nucleotide sequence reads TGTGCCAGCTCACCCGGACTAGCGCGGGAGACCCAGTACTTC. Translated, this gives CASSPGLARETQYF.